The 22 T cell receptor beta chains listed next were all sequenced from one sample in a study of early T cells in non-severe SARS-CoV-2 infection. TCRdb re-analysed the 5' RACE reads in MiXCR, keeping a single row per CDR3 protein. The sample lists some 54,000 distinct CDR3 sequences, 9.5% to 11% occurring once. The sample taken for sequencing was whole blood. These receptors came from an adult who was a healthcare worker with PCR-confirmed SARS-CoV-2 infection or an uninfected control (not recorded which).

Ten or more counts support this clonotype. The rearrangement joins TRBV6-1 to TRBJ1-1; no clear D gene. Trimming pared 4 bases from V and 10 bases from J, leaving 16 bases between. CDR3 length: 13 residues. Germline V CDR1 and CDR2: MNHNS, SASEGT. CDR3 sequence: CASSAAAAARAFF. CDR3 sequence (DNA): TGTGCCAGCAGTGCCGCAGCGGCAGCTCGAGCTTTCTTT.

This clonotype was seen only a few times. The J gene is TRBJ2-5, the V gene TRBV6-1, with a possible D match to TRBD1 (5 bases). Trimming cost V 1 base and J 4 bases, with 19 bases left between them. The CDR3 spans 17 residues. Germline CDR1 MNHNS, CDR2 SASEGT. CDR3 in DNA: TGTGCCAGCAGTGAAGTCGGTTGGGGCCAGGTAGCAGAGACCCAGTACTTC. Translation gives CASSEVGWGQVAETQYF.

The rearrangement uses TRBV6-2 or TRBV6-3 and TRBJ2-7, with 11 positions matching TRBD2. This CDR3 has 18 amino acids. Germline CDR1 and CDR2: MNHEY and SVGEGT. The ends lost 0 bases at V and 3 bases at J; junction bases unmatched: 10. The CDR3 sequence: CASSYSYSSGRLSYEQYF. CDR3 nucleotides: TGTGCCAGCAGTTACTCCTATTCTAGCGGGAGGCTCAGCTACGAGCAGTACTTC.

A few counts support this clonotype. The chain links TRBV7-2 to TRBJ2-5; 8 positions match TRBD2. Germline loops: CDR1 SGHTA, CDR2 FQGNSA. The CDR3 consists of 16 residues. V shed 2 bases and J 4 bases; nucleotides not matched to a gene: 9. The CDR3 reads CASSLFPSGRIETQYF. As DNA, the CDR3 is TGTGCCAGCAGCTTATTCCCAAGCGGGAGAATAGAGACCCAGTACTTC.

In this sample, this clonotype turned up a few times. CDR3 sequence (DNA): TGCAGTGCTAGAGGTGTGGCTAGCGGAACTTTTGAGCAGTTCTTC. Translated, it gives CSARGVASGTFEQFF. The V call is TRBV20-1, the J call TRBJ2-1; 7 bases are shared with TRBD2. J was trimmed by 9 bases and V by 1 base; bases with no gene match: 12. Germline V CDR1 and CDR2: DFQATT, SNEGSKA (reference sequence). The CDR3 length is 15 residues.

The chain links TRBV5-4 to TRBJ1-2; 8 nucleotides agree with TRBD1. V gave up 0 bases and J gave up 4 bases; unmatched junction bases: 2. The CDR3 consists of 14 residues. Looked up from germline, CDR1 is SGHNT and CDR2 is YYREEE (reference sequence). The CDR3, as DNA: TGTGCCAGCAGCTTGGCGACAGGGGTCTATGGCTACACCTTC. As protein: CASSLATGVYGYTF.

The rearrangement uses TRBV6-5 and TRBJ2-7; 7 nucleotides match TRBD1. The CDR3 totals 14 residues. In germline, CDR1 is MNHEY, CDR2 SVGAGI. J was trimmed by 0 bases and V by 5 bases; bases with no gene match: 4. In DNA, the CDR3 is TGTGCCAGCAGTAAGACAGGGAACTCCTACGAGCAGTACTTC. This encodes CASSKTGNSYEQYF.

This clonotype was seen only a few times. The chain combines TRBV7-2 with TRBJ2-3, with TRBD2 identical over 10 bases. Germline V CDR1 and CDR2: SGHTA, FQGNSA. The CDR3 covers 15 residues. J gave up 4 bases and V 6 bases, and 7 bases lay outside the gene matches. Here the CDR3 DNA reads TGTGCCAGCAGTACGTTTAGCGGGGGGTCAGATACGCAGTATTTT. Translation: CASSTFSGGSDTQYF.

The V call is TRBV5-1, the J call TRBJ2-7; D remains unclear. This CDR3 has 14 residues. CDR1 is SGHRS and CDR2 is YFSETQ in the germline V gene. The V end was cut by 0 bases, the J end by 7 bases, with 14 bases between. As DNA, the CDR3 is TGCGCCAGCAGCTTGGCGATCGGTATGAGAGAGCAGTACTTC. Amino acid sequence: CASSLAIGMREQYF.

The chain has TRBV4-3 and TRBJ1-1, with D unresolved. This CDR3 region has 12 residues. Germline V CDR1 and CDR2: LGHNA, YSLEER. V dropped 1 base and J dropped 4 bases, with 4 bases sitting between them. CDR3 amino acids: CASSQGTTEAFF. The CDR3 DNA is TGCGCCAGCAGCCAAGGGACCACTGAAGCTTTCTTT.

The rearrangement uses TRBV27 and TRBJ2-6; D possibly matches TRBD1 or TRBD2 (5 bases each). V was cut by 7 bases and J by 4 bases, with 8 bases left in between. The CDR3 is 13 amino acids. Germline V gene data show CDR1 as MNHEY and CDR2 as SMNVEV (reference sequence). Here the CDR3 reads CASKGTGANVLTF. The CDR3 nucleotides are TGTGCCAGCAAGGGGACCGGGGCCAACGTCCTGACTTTC.

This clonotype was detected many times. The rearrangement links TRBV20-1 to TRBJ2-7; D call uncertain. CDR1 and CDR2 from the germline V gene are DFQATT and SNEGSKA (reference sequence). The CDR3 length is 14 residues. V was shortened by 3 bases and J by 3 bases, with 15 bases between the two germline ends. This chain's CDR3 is CSASNILSHYEQYF. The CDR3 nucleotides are TGCAGTGCTAGTAATATACTATCCCACTACGAGCAGTACTTC.

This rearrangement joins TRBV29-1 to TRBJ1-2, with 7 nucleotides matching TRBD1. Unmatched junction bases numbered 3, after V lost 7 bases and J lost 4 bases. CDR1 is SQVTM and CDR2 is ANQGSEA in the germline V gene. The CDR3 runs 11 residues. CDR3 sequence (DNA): TGCAGCGCTGGGACAGTCTATGGCTACACCTTC. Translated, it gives CSAGTVYGYTF. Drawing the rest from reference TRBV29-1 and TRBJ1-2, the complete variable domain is SAVISQKPSRDICQRGTSLTIQCQVDSQVTMMFWYRQQPGQSLTLIATANQGSEATYESGFVIDKFPISRPNLTFSTLTVSNMSPEDSSIYLCSAGTVYGYTFGSGTRLTVV.

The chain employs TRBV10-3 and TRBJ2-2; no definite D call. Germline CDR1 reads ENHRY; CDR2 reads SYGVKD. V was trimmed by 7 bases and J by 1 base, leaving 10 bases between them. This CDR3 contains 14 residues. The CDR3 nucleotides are TGTGCCATCAATCCCGGCCAGAACACCGGGGAGCTGTTTTTT. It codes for CAINPGQNTGELFF.

DNA for the CDR3: TGTGCCAGCAGCGCGGCGGTCGGGAATGAGCAGTTCTTC. Protein product: CASSAAVGNEQFF. The J gene is TRBJ2-1, the V gene TRBV9; no firm D call. This CDR3 contains 13 residues. V lost 3 bases to trimming and J lost 7 bases, with 11 bases between them. The V gene's germline CDR1 is SGDLS and CDR2 YYNGEE.

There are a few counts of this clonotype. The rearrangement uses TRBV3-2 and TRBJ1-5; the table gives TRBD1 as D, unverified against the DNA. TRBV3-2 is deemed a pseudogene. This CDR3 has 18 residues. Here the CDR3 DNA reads TGTGCCAGCAGTCAAGAGGGGGGTGGTGCCTATAGCAATCAGCCCCAGCATTTT. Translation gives CASSQEGGGAYSNQPQHF.

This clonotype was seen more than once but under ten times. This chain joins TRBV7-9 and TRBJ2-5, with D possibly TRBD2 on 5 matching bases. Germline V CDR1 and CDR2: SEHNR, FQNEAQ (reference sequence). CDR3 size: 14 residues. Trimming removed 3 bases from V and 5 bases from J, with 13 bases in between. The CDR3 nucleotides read TGTGCCAGCAGCTTTTATGAGACGGGGGAGACCCAGTACTTC. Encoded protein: CASSFYETGETQYF.

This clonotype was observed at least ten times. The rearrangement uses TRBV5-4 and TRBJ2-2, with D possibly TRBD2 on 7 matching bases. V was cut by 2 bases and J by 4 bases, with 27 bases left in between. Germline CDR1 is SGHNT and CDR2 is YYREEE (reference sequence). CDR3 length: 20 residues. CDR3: CASSFQGSGTSTASTGELFF. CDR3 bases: TGTGCCAGCAGCTTCCAGGGGAGCGGGACCTCGACCGCGAGCACCGGGGAGCTGTTTTTT. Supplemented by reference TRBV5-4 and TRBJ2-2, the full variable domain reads ETGVTQSPTHLIKTRGQQVTLRCSSQSGHNTVSWYQQALGQGPQFIFQYYREEENGRGNFPPRFSGLQFPNYSSELNVNALELDDSALYLCASSFQGSGTSTASTGELFFGEGSRLTVL.

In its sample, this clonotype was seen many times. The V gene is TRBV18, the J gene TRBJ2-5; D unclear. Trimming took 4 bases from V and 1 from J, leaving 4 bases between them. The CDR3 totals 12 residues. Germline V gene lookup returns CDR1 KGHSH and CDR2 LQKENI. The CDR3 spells CASSQFQETQYF. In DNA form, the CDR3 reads TGTGCCAGCTCACAGTTCCAAGAGACCCAGTACTTC. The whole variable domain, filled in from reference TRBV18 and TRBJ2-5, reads NAGVMQNPRHLVRRRGQEARLRCSPMKGHSHVYWYRQLPEEGLKFMVYLQKENIIDESGMPKERFSAEFPKEGPSILRIQQVVRGDSAAYFCASSQFQETQYFGPGTRLLVL.

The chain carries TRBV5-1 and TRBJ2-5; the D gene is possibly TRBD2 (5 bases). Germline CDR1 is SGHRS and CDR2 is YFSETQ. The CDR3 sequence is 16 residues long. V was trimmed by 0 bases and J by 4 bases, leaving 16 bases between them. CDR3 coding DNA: TGCGCCAGCAGCTTGGGCGCTCAGCGGCAAGGAGAGACCCAGTACTTC. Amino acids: CASSLGAQRQGETQYF.

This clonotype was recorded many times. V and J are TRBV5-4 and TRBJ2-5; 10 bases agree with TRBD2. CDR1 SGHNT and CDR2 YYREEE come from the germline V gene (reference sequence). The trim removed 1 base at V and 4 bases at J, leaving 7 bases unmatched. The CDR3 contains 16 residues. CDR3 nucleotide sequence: TGTGCCAGCAGCTTGTATAGGACTAGCGGCGGAGAGACCCAGTACTTC. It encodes CASSLYRTSGGETQYF. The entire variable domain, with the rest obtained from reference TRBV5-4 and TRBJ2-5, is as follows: ETGVTQSPTHLIKTRGQQVTLRCSSQSGHNTVSWYQQALGQGPQFIFQYYREEENGRGNFPPRFSGLQFPNYSSELNVNALELDDSALYLCASSLYRTSGGETQYFGPGTRLLVL.

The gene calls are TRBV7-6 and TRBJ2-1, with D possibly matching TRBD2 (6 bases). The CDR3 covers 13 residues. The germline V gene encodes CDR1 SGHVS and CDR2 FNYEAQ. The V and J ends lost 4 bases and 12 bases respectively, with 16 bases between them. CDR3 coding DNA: TGTGCCAGCAGCTATCTTGGGGAGGTACGGCAGTTCTTC. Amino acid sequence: CASSYLGEVRQFF.